The 10 T cell receptor beta chains listed next were all sequenced from one sample in a study of patients and donors after allogeneic stem cell transplantation. MiXCR was run by TCRdb on the RT-PCR reads, yielding one entry per CDR3 protein. This table holds approximately 220,000 distinct CDR3 sequences, roughly 38% found once. The specimen was blood, either unsorted or a sorted T cell fraction (not recorded which). The receptors were sampled from a human donor who was either an allogeneic HSCT recipient or a stem cell or donor lymphocyte infusion donor (not recorded which). It is not recorded whose cells these are; they may come from a transplant donor.

V is TRBV12-3 or TRBV12-4 and J is TRBJ1-2; no firm D call. Trimming removed 2 bases from V and 4 bases from J, with 17 bases in between. The CDR3 spans 16 residues. CDR3 region: CASSLFGSSGSYGYTF. In DNA form, the CDR3 reads TGTGCCAGCAGTTTATTTGGTTCCTCAGGAAGCTATGGCTACACCTTC.

This clonotype was seen just once. The chain combines TRBV7-2 with TRBJ1-6; D is undetermined. Germline values: CDR1 SGHTA, CDR2 FQGNSA. Between the trimmed V and J ends, which lost 1 base and 7 bases, there was a span of 11 bases. This CDR3 is built from 15 residues. The CDR3 DNA reads as TGTGCCAGCAGCTTAGTGGGCAGGATGAATTCACCCCTCCACTTT. Its translation is CASSLVGRMNSPLHF.

The rearrangement links TRBV29-1 to TRBJ2-7; TRBD1 matches at 7 bases. Trimming at V came to 4 bases and at J to 7 bases, leaving 10 bases not matched to a gene. Germline assignment: CDR1 SQVTM and CDR2 ANQGSEA. This CDR3 is 13 amino acids long. In DNA form, the CDR3 reads TGCAGCGTTGTTACAAGAGACAGGGCAGAGCAGTACTTC. Translating gives CSVVTRDRAEQYF.

The table lists this clonotype with a few counts. This sequence joins TRBV5-1 and TRBJ1-2; D gene unclear. Germline loops: CDR1 SGHRS, CDR2 YFSETQ. Trimming shortened V by 0 bases and J by 9 bases, and 9 bases separated the two germline ends. The length of the CDR3 is 12 residues. The CDR3 region has the DNA TGCGCCAGCAGCTTGGGCCAGGATCGCTACACCTTC. It is translated as CASSLGQDRYTF.

The chain has TRBV5-1 and TRBJ2-2, with 8 bases fitting TRBD1. The CDR3 totals 15 residues. Germline-derived CDR1 and CDR2 are SGHRS and YFSETQ. The trim removed 0 bases at V and 7 bases at J, leaving 5 bases unmatched. DNA for the CDR3: TGCGCCAGCAGCTTGGTTGCAGGGGGCCACGGGGAGCTGTTTTTT. Protein product: CASSLVAGGHGELFF. Based on the CDR3 plus reference TRBV5-1 and TRBJ2-2, the full variable domain is KAGVTQTPRYLIKTRGQQVTLSCSPISGHRSVSWYQQTPGQGLQFLFEYFSETQRNKGNFPGRFSGRQFSNSRSEMNVSTLELGDSALYLCASSLVAGGHGELFFGEGSRLTVL.

This clonotype has more than one count but fewer than ten. The V gene is TRBV4-1, the J gene TRBJ2-5; D is perhaps TRBD2 (6 bases). The CDR3 is made up of 15 amino acids. The V end lost 0 bases, the J end lost 5 bases, and 13 bases lay between the germline ends. Germline-derived CDR1 and CDR2 are MGHRA and YSYEKL. CDR3 residues: CASSQDRLVVETQYF. The CDR3 bases are TGCGCCAGCAGCCAAGACAGACTAGTAGTGGAGACCCAGTACTTC.

The V call is TRBV6-5, the J call TRBJ1-2; TRBD1 aligns across 8 bases. J was trimmed by 4 bases and V by 6 bases; bases with no gene match: 7. This CDR3 region has 14 residues. In germline, CDR1 is MNHEY, CDR2 SVGAGI. DNA for the CDR3: TGTGCCAGCAGCTCGGACAGGGTGGTCTATGGCTACACCTTC. Protein sequence: CASSSDRVVYGYTF.

The V call is TRBV9, the J call TRBJ1-2; TRBD1 matches 8 bases. This CDR3 has 15 residues. With 2 bases clipped from V and 3 bases from J, the junction kept 6 bases outside the gene matches. From germline, CDR1 is SGDLS and CDR2 YYNGEE. In DNA form, the CDR3 reads TGTGCCAGCAGCGTGGGTGACAGGGGAGACTATGGCTACACCTTC. Protein sequence: CASSVGDRGDYGYTF.

With respect to this clonotype: The CDR3 carries no conserved terminal phenylalanine or tryptophan, so it likely arises from a read error. CDR3 region: CASSLKGASEAFL. In DNA form, the CDR3 reads TGTGCCAGCAGCTTAAAGGGGGCTAGTGAAGCTTTCTTG. The V call is TRBV12-3 or TRBV12-4, the J call TRBJ1-1; 7 bases fit TRBD1. V dropped 6 bases and J dropped 7; count of bases not matched to a gene: 8. This CDR3 spans 13 amino acids.

The V and J genes are TRBV29-1 and TRBJ2-5, with 8 bases fitting TRBD1. Germline V lookup: CDR1 SQVTM, CDR2 ANQGSEA. The CDR3 sequence is 12 residues long. V gave up 6 bases and J gave up 5 bases; unmatched junction bases: 5. The CDR3 DNA follows: TGCAGCGTGACAGGGGAATCGGAGACCCAGTACTTC. This codes for CSVTGESETQYF.